This passage covers 3 T cell receptor beta chains from one sample sequenced in a study of shared T cell receptors in the human thymus (dated by TCRdb to the early 2020s). Library preparation was by the immunoSEQ multiplex PCR assay. TCRdb provides this immuneACCESS table in a form limited to in-frame rearrangements. Some clones are lacking; in checked studies, under half of them reflect an unresolved V gene, and why the rest are absent is not known. The sample yields about 400,000 clones; roughly 94% were counted once. In total, the top ten clones hold approximately 0.02% of the sample. The sequencing input was thymocytes. All receptors derive from a human donor.

The V call is TRBV7-2, the J call TRBJ1-2; no definite D call. CDR3 length: 14 residues. The germline V and J ends were trimmed by 4 bases and 3 bases, with 12 bases remaining between them. Germline V gene lookup returns CDR1 SGHTA and CDR2 FQGNSA. DNA of the CDR3: TGTGCCAGCAGCTCCATGGGAAGTCACTATGGCTACACCTTC. Its protein is CASSSMGSHYGYTF.

The rearrangement joins TRBV19 to TRBJ1-1; 10 nucleotides align to TRBD1. V was clipped by 6 bases and J by 2 bases; unmatched bases: 9. CDR1 LNHDA and CDR2 SQIVND come from the germline V gene (reference sequence). This CDR3 spans 16 amino acids. The CDR3 DNA reads as TGTGCCAGTAGAAGCGGGACAGGGGAATTTAACACTGAAGCTTTCTTT. Translation gives CASRSGTGEFNTEAFF.

The chain joins TRBV25-1 to TRBJ1-5, with 12 positions matching TRBD1. CDR1 and CDR2 (germline): MGHDK, SYGVNS. V was clipped by 2 bases and J by 6 bases; unmatched bases: 2. The CDR3 is 15 amino acids. The CDR3 sequence is CASSEGDRGRQPQHF. DNA for the CDR3: TGTGCCAGCAGTGAAGGGGACAGGGGGCGTCAGCCCCAGCATTTT.